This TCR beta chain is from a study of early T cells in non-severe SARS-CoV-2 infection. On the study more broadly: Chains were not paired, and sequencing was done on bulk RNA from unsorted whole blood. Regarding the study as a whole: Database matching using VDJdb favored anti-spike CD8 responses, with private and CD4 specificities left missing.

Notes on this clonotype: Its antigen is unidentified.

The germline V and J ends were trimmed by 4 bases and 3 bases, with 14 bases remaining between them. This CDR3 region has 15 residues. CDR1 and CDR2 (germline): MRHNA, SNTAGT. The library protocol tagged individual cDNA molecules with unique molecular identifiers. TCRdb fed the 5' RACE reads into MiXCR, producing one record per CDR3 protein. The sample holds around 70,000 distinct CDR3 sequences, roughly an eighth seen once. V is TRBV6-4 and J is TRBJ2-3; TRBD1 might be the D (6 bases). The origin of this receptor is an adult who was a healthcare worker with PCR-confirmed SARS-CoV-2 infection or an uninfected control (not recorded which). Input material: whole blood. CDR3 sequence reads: CASSVQGLSTDTQYF. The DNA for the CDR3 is TGTGCCAGCAGTGTACAGGGATTAAGTACAGATACGCAGTATTTT.